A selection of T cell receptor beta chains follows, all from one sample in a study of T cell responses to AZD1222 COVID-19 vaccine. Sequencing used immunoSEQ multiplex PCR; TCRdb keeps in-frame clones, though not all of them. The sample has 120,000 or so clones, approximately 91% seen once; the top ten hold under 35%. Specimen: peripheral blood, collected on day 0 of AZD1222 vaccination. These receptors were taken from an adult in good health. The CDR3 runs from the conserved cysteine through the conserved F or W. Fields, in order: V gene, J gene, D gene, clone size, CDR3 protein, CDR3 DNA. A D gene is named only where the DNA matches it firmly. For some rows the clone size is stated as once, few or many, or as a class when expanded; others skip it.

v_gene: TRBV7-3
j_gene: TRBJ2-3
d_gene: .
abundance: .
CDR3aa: CASSLSGVGTDTQYF
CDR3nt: TGTGCCAGCAGCTTAAGTGGGGTGGGGACAGATACGCAGTATTTT

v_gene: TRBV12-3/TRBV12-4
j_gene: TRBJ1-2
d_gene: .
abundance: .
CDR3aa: CASSSGRAGYTF
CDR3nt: TGTGCCAGCAGTTCCGGCAGGGCCGGCTACACCTTC

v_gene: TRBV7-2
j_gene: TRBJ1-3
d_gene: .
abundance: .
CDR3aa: CASSLPPSAIYF
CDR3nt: TGTGCCAGCAGCTTACCCCCCTCCGCCATATATTTT

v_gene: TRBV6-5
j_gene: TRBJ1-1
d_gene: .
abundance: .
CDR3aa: CASTSHAGENTEAFF
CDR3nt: TGTGCCAGCACCTCCCACGCAGGGGAGAACACTGAAGCTTTCTTT

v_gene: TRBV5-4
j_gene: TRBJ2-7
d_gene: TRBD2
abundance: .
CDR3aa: CASSAVLAGGDDEQYF
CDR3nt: TGTGCCAGCAGCGCGGTTCTAGCGGGGGGGGACGACGAGCAGTACTTC

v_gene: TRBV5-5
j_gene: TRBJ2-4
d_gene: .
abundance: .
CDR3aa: CASSLSEGHLGVQYF
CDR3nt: TGTGCCAGCAGCTTGTCGGAGGGACACCTTGGGGTTCAGTACTTC

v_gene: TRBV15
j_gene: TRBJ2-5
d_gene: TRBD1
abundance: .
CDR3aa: CATSSGTGIQETQYF
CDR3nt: TGTGCCACCAGCAGCGGGACAGGGATCCAAGAGACCCAGTACTTC

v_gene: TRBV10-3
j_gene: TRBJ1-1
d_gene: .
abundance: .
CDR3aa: CAISESGMSEAFF
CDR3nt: TGTGCCATCAGTGAGAGCGGGATGTCTGAAGCTTTCTTT

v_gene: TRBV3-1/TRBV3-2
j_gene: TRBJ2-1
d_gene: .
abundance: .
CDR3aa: CASSGGLFLGDEQFF
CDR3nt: TGTGCCAGCAGCGGGGGACTCTTCCTGGGCGATGAGCAGTTCTTC

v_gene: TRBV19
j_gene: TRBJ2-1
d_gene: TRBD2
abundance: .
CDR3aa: CASSGGQKREDGEQFF
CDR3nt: TGTGCCAGTAGCGGGGGACAAAAGCGGGAGGATGGTGAGCAGTTCTTC

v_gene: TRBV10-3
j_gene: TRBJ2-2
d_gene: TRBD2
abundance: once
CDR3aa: CAISVSSGGFSGAVF
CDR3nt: TGTGCCATCAGCGTCTCTAGCGGGGGCTTCTCGGGAGCTGTTTTT

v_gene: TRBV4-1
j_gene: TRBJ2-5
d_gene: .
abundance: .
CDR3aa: CASSPSSGGEETQYF
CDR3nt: TGCGCCAGCAGCCCTTCCTCAGGGGGGGAAGAGACCCAGTACTTC

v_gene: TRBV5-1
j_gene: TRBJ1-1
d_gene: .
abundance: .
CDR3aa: CASSPGGANTEAFF
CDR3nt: TGCGCCAGCAGCCCCGGGGGGGCGAACACTGAAGCTTTCTTT

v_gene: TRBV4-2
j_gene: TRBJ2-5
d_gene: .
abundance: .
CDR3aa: CASSPPSGTQYF
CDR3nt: TGTGCCAGCAGCCCACCTTCGGGGACCCAGTACTTC

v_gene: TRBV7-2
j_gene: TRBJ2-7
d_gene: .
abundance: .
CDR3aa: CASSLSMFDEQYF
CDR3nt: TGTGCCAGCAGCTTAAGCATGTTCGACGAGCAGTACTTC

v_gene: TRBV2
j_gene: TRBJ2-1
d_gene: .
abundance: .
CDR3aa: CASSVLRERGPSYWQFF
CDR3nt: TGTGCCAGCAGTGTCCTCAGGGAGAGGGGCCCTTCTTATTGGCAGTTCTTC

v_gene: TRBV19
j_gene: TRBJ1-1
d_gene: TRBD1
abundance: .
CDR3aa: CASSSGGWGTEAFF
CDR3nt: TGTGCCAGTAGTTCAGGGGGCTGGGGCACTGAAGCTTTCTTT

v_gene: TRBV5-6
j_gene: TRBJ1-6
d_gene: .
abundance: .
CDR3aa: CASSLLETETSPLHF
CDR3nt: TGTGCCAGCAGCTTGTTAGAGACAGAGACTTCACCCCTCCACTTT

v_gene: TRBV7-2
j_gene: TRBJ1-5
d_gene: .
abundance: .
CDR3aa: CASSSKPGPAGPQHF
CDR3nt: TGTGCCAGCAGCTCCAAACCCGGGCCCGCAGGGCCCCAGCATTTT

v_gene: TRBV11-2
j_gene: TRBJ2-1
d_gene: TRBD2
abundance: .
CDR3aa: CASSLGTSGSRNEQFF
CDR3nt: TGTGCCAGCAGCTTAGGGACTAGCGGGAGTAGAAATGAGCAGTTCTTC

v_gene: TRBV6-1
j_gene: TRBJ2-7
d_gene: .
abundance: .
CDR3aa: CAHNIGGSRYEQYF
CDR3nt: TGTGCACATAATATAGGAGGATCTCGCTACGAGCAGTACTTC

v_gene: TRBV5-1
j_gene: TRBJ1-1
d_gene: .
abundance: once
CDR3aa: CASSFEGRDHTEAFF
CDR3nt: TGCGCCAGCAGCTTTGAGGGTCGGGATCACACTGAAGCTTTCTTT

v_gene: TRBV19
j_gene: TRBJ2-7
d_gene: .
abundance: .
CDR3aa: CASSRQGGYEQYF
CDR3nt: TGTGCCAGTAGCCGACAGGGAGGCTACGAGCAGTACTTC

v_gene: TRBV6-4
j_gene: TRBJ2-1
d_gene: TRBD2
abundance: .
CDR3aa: CASSDSTPSGGDTGEQFF
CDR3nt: TGTGCCAGCAGTGACTCTACGCCGAGCGGGGGGGACACCGGTGAGCAGTTCTTC

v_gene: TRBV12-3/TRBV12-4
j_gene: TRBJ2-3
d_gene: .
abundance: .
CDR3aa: CASSFLGTDTQYF
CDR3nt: TGTGCCAGCAGTTTTCTGGGCACAGATACGCAGTATTTT

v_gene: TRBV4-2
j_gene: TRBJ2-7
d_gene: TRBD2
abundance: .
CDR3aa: CASSPRLAPSYEQYF
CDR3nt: TGTGCCAGCAGTCCACGACTAGCCCCCTCCTACGAGCAGTACTTC

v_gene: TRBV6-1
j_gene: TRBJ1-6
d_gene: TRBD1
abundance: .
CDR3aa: CASSEQPGQGAWSPLHF
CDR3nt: TGTGCCAGCAGTGAACAACCGGGACAGGGGGCTTGGTCACCCCTCCACTTT

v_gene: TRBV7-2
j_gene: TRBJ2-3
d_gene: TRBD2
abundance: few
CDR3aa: CASSPRLAGGRDTQYF
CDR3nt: TGTGCCAGCAGCCCCAGACTAGCGGGGGGGCGGGATACGCAGTATTTT